This T cell receptor (beta chain) was sequenced for a study of OX40 agonist ivuxolimab in advanced cancers. Profiled with immunoSEQ multiplex PCR; TCRdb holds only in-frame clones, not every one. Among fewer than 90,000 clones listed, over 90% were seen once. The V gene's germline CDR1 is MNHEY and CDR2 SVGAGI. This CDR3 comprises 13 residues. A remark on this clone: A read error may produce the germline difference seen at one junction end. In the same sample, other DNA sequences code for this CDR3.

The genes are TRBV6-5 and TRBJ1-2; D unclear. The receptor was isolated from an adult with an advanced solid tumor such as melanoma, head and neck, liver or kidney cancer. Sequences were derived from CD4+ or CD8+ T cells sorted from blood, sampled in a trial of the OX40 agonist ivuxolimab. CDR3 loop: CASSYEGAGGYTF. Here the CDR3 DNA reads TGCGCCAGCAGTTACGAAGGCGCAGGTGGCTACACCTTC.